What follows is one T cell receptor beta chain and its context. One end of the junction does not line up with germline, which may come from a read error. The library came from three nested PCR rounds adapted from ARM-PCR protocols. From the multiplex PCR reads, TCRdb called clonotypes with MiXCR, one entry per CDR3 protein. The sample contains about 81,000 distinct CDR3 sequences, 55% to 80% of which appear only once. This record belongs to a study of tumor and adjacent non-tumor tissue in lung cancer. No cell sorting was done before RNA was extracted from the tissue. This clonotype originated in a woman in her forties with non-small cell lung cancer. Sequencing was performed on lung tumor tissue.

The CDR3: CASSYHGRAVGAFF. The CDR3 bases are TGCGCCAGCAGTTACCATGGCAGGGCTGTGGGAGCTTTCTTT. The V and J genes are TRBV6-5 and TRBJ1-1; TRBD1 might be the D (5 bases). The CDR3 consists of 14 residues. From germline, CDR1 is MNHEY and CDR2 SVGAGI.